Listed below are T cell receptor beta chains from one sample, sequenced in a study of cytomegalovirus exposure and HLA in healthy donors. Profiled with immunoSEQ multiplex PCR; TCRdb holds only in-frame clones, not every one. The table lists roughly 86,000 clones, 60% to 85% of them singletons. Sequencing used PBMCs. The receptors derive from a man in his fifties or sixties in good health and CMV-seropositive. Both conserved end residues are part of each CDR3. Each record gives: J gene, V gene, clone size, D gene, CDR3 length, CDR3 protein, CDR3 DNA. The D gene is left open where the match is weak. Size tells how often a clone was seen (once, few, many) or the class of an expanded clone, and some rows leave it out.

>TRBJ1-1|TRBV9|-|TRBD1|14
CASNTWGQGAVAFF
TGTGCCAGCAACACCTGGGGACAGGGGGCAGTAGCTTTCTTT
>TRBJ2-7|TRBV4-3|-|TRBD2|14
CASSQGEGLYEQYF
TGCGCCAGCAGCCAAGGGGAGGGCCTCTACGAGCAGTACTTC
>TRBJ1-2|TRBV11-1|-|TRBD1|13
CASSSGQGGGYTF
TGTGCCAGCAGCTCCGGACAGGGGGGAGGCTACACCTTC
>TRBJ1-3|TRBV7-8|once|-|16
CASSLGATASGNTIYF
TGTGCCAGCAGCTTAGGGGCGACAGCCTCTGGAAACACCATATATTTT
>TRBJ2-1|TRBV7-9|-|-|13
CASHPGEYNEQFF
TGTGCCAGCCACCCGGGGGAATACAATGAGCAGTTCTTC
>TRBJ2-7|TRBV27|once|TRBD2|15
CASSTLAGGSSEQYF
TGTGCCAGCAGTACCCTAGCGGGGGGTTCATCTGAGCAGTACTTC
>TRBJ1-1|TRBV4-1|-|-|15
CASSQEYRANTEAFF
TGCGCCAGCAGCCAAGAGTACAGGGCAAACACTGAAGCTTTCTTT
>TRBJ2-7|TRBV5-4|-|TRBD1|17
CASSHGTGVLSAYEQYF
TGTGCCAGCAGTCATGGGACAGGGGTTCTCTCGGCCTACGAGCAGTACTTC
>TRBJ2-7|TRBV15|few|-|15
CATSSPPTGTYEQYF
TGTGCCACCAGCAGTCCACCGACGGGAACCTACGAGCAGTACTTC
>TRBJ2-2|TRBV6-5|few|-|14
CASKDPTNTGELFF
TGTGCCAGCAAAGATCCTACCAACACCGGGGAGCTGTTTTTT
>TRBJ1-2|TRBV6-5|-|-|14
CASSYGLGVDGYTF
TGTGCCAGCAGTTATGGACTAGGGGTGGATGGCTACACCTTC
>TRBJ1-2|TRBV7-6|-|TRBD1|15
CASSLGQGEFNGYTF
TGTGCCAGCAGCTTAGGGCAGGGGGAATTTAATGGCTACACCTTC
>TRBJ2-7|TRBV9|-|TRBD1|14
CASAPGQGDYEQYF
TGTGCCAGCGCCCCGGGACAGGGGGACTACGAGCAGTACTTC
>TRBJ1-5|TRBV19|-|TRBD1|12
CASQGAGQPQHF
TGTGCCAGTCAGGGGGCAGGTCAGCCCCAGCATTTT
>TRBJ1-1|TRBV5-6|few|TRBD1|17
CASSSQKDRVGNTEAFF
TGTGCCAGCAGCTCACAAAAGGACAGGGTTGGAAACACTGAAGCTTTCTTT
>TRBJ2-1|TRBV7-2|-|TRBD2|14
CASSPGTSKNEQFF
TGTGCCAGCAGCCCGGGGACTAGTAAGAATGAGCAGTTCTTC
>TRBJ1-4|TRBV5-1|-|TRBD1|15
CASSGGQGRNEKLFF
TGCGCCAGCAGCGGCGGACAGGGGAGAAATGAAAAACTGTTTTTT
>TRBJ2-3|TRBV6-6|few|TRBD1|14
CASTTGQGGDTQYF
TGTGCCAGCACCACAGGACAGGGTGGAGATACGCAGTATTTT
>TRBJ2-6|TRBV27|-|TRBD1|15
CASSDRAAGANVLTF
TGTGCCAGCTCCGACAGGGCAGCCGGGGCCAACGTCCTGACTTTC
>TRBJ1-5|TRBV4-3|-|TRBD1|18
CASSQDAGTGLSNQPQHF
TGCGCCAGCAGCCAAGACGCGGGGACAGGGCTTAGCAATCAGCCCCAGCATTTT
>TRBJ1-1|TRBV6-5|-|-|15
CASSSRGPGGTEAFF
TGTGCCAGCAGTTCCAGGGGCCCGGGGGGAACTGAAGCTTTCTTT
>TRBJ2-1|TRBV7-2|-|TRBD2|13
CASSETSYCEQFF
TGTGCCAGCAGCGAGACTAGCTATTGTGAGCAGTTCTTC
>TRBJ2-1|TRBV7-6|-|TRBD1|16
CASSLGEGTGVYEQFF
TGTGCCAGCAGCTTAGGCGAGGGGACAGGGGTTTATGAGCAGTTCTTC
>TRBJ1-4|TRBV10-3|-|TRBD1|15
CAISERQGMGEKLFF
TGTGCCATCAGTGAGCGACAGGGAATGGGTGAAAAACTGTTTTTT
>TRBJ2-7|TRBV9|-|TRBD1|16
CASSPRGTGGVYEQYF
TGTGCCAGCAGCCCCAGAGGGACAGGGGGCGTCTACGAGCAGTACTTC
>TRBJ2-1|TRBV7-3|-|TRBD2|15
CASSLNGGGGNEQFF
TGTGCCAGCAGCTTAAACGGCGGGGGGGGCAATGAGCAGTTCTTC
>TRBJ2-1|TRBV29-1|-|TRBD2|15
CSVWGPALAGNEQFF
TGCAGCGTTTGGGGTCCCGCTCTAGCGGGCAATGAGCAGTTCTTC
>TRBJ2-2|TRBV9|-|-|14
CASSVQVGAGELFF
TGTGCCAGCAGCGTACAGGTGGGAGCCGGGGAGCTGTTTTTT
>TRBJ2-3|TRBV5-4|-|TRBD1|15
CASSLGTGWDDTQYF
TGTGCCAGCAGCTTGGGGACAGGGTGGGACGATACGCAGTATTTT
>TRBJ1-5|TRBV5-1|-|-|14
CASSPGHLNQPQNF
TGCGCCAGCAGCCCGGGACACCTCAATCAGCCCCAGAATTTT
>TRBJ2-1|TRBV4-3|-|TRBD2|16
CASSPRIAGGADEQFF
TGCGCCAGCAGCCCAAGGATAGCGGGGGGGGCCGATGAGCAGTTCTTC
>TRBJ1-4|TRBV5-1|-|TRBD1|15
CASSWTGNENEKLFF
TGCGCCAGCAGCTGGACAGGAAACGAAAATGAAAAACTGTTTTTT
>TRBJ1-5|TRBV7-2|-|-|13
CASSLGVNQPQHF
TGTGCCAGCAGCTTAGGCGTCAATCAGCCCCAGCATTTT
>TRBJ1-3|TRBV7-3|few|-|15
CASSLTADTGNTIYF
TGTGCCAGCAGCTTAACGGCCGACACTGGAAACACCATATATTTT
>TRBJ1-6|TRBV4-1|-|TRBD1|14
CASSQDRGYSPLHF
TGCGCCAGCAGCCAGGACAGGGGATATTCACCCCTCCACTTT
>TRBJ1-2|TRBV5-6|-|-|13
CASSFAQGTGYTF
TGTGCCAGCAGCTTTGCACAGGGAACTGGCTACACCTTC
>TRBJ1-2|TRBV7-9|-|TRBD1|17
CSSSLRASGTDNYGYTF
TGTTCCAGCAGCTTAAGGGCATCAGGGACAGACAACTATGGCTACACCTTC
>TRBJ2-3|TRBV25-1|once|-|16
CASRTHGGGGYDTQYF
TGTGCCAGCAGGACACATGGAGGGGGGGGTTACGATACGCAGTATTTT
>TRBJ1-2|TRBV18|-|TRBD1|14
CASSPEGQNYGYTF
TGTGCCAGCTCACCCGAGGGACAGAACTATGGCTACACCTTC